This TCR beta chain comes out of a study of blood T cell repertoires in COVID-19. Under the authors' procedure: Reference gene primer amplification gave estimated nucleated cell counts. The data were produced by immunoSEQ multiplex PCR, yet TCRdb's version contains in-frame clones alone and is incomplete. V and J calls and clone size are copied from that table; D and trimming were computed from the DNA. The sample carries about 220,000 clones, over 80% recorded once. This CDR3 has 15 residues. The V end lost 5 bases, the J end lost 2 bases, and 14 bases lay between the germline ends. Germline loops: CDR1 SGHDN, CDR2 FVKESK.

The V gene is TRBV14, the J gene TRBJ2-3, with TRBD1 as a possible D gene (5 bases). This receptor was obtained from a human donor in a cohort sampled during active COVID-19. Sequenced input: peripheral blood. CDR3 in amino acids: CASSGGHSLTDTQYF. The CDR3, as DNA: TGTGCCAGCAGCGGCGGACATTCCCTCACAGATACGCAGTATTTT.